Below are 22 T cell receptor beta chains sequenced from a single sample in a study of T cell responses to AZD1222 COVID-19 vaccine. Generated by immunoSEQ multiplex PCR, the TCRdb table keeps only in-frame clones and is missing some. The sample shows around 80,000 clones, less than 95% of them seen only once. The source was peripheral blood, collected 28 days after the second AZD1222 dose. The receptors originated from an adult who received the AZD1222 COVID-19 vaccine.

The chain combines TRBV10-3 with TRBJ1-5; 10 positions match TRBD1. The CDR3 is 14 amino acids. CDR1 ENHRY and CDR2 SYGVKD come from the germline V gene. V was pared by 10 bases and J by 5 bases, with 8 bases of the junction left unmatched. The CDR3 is CATQGQGSDQPQHF. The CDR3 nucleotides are TGTGCCACCCAGGGACAGGGGTCTGATCAGCCCCAGCATTTT.

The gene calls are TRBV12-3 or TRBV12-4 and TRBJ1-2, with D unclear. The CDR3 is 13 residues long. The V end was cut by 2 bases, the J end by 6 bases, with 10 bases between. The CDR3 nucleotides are TGTGCCAGCAGTTTATTCGGGCCTGATGGCTACACCTTC. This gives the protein CASSLFGPDGYTF.

The CDR3 reads CSVEDLAGAGGELFF. The CDR3 DNA reads as TGCAGCGTTGAAGATCTAGCGGGAGCTGGCGGGGAGCTGTTTTTT. This chain joins TRBV29-1 and TRBJ2-2; TRBD2 agrees at 10 bases. The V gene end was trimmed by 0 bases and the J gene end by 7 bases; junction bases not matched to a gene: 5. The CDR3 runs 15 residues. Germline CDR1 and CDR2: SQVTM and ANQGSEA.

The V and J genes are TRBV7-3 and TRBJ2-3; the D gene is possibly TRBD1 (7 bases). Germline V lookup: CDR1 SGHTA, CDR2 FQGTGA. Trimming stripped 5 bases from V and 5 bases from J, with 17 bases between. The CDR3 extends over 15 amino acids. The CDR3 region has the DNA TGTGCCAGCAGCGCCCAGGGGGGAGTCGGAGATACGCAGTATTTT. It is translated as CASSAQGGVGDTQYF.

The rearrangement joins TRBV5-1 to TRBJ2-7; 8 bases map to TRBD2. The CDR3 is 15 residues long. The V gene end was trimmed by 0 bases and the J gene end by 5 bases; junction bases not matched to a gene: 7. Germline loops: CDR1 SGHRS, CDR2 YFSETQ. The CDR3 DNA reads TGCGCCAGCAGCTTGGAGAAGCGGGAGTCCCACGAGCAGTACTTC. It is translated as CASSLEKRESHEQYF.

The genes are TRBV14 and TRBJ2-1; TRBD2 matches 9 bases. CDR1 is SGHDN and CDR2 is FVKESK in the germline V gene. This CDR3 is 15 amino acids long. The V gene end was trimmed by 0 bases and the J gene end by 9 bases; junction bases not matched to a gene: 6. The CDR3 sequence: CASSQDSSGIGEQFF. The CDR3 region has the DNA TGTGCCAGCAGCCAAGATTCTAGCGGGATTGGTGAGCAGTTCTTC. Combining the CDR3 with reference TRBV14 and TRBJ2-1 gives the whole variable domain EAGVTQFPSHSVIEKGQTVTLRCDPISGHDNLYWYRRVMGKEIKFLLHFVKESKQDESGMPNNRFLAERTGGTYSTLKVQPAELEDSGVYFCASSQDSSGIGEQFFGPGTRLTVL.

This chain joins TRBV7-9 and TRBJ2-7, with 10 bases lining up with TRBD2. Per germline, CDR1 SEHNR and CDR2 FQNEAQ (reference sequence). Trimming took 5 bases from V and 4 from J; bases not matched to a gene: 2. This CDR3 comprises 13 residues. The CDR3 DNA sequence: TGTGCCAGCAGCGCTAGCGGGAGTTACGAGCAGTACTTC. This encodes CASSASGSYEQYF.

CDR3: CASSSPGHQPQHF. CDR3 coding DNA: TGTGCCAGCAGTTCGCCAGGGCATCAGCCCCAGCATTTT. The chain recombines TRBV28 with TRBJ1-5; a weak D match, TRBD1 (5 bases). Trimming stripped 4 bases from V and 5 bases from J, with 9 bases between. Germline V gives CDR1 MDHEN, CDR2 SYDVKM. The CDR3 is 13 residues long.

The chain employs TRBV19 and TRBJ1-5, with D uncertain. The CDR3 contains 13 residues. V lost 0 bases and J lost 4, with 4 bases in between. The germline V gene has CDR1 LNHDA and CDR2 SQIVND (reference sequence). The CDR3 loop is CASSIEANQPQHF. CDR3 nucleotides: TGTGCCAGTAGTATAGAGGCTAATCAGCCCCAGCATTTT.

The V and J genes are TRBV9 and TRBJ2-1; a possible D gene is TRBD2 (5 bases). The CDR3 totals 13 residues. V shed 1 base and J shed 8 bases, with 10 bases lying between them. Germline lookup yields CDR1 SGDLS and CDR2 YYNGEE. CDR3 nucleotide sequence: TGTGCCAGCAGCGTAAGAGGGTACGATGAGCAGTTCTTC. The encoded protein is CASSVRGYDEQFF.

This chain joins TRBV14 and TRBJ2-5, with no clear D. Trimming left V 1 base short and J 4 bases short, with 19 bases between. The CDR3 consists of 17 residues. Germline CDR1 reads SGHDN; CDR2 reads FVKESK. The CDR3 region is CASSQGASSLSTETQYF. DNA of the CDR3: TGTGCCAGCAGCCAAGGAGCCTCATCACTTTCGACAGAGACCCAGTACTTC. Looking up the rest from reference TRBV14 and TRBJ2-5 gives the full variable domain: EAGVTQFPSHSVIEKGQTVTLRCDPISGHDNLYWYRRVMGKEIKFLLHFVKESKQDESGMPNNRFLAERTGGTYSTLKVQPAELEDSGVYFCASSQGASSLSTETQYFGPGTRLLVL.

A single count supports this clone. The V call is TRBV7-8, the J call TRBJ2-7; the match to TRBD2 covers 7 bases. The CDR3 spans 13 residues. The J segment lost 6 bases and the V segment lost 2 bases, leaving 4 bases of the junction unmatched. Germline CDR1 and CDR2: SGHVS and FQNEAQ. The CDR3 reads CASSLRTRAEQYF. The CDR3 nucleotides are TGTGCCAGCAGCTTACGGACTAGAGCCGAGCAGTACTTC.

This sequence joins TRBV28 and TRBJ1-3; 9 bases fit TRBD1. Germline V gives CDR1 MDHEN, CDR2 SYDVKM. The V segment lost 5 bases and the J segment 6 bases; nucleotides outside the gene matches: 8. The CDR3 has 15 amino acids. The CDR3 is CASSPPGQGANTIYF. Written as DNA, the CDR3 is TGTGCCAGCAGTCCACCGGGACAGGGCGCAAACACCATATATTTT.

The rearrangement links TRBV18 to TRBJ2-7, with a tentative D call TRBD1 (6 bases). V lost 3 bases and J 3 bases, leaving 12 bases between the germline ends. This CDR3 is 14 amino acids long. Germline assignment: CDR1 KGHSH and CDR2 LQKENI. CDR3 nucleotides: TGTGCCAGCTCACCCGGGGACACCTACTACGAGCAGTACTTC. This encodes CASSPGDTYYEQYF.

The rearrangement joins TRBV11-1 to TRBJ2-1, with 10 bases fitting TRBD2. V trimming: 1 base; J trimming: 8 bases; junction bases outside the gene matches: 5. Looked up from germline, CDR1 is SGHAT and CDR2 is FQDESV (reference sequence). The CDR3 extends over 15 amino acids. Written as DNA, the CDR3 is TGTGCCAGCAGCTTAGGGCTAGCGGGAGTCGATGAGCAGTTCTTC. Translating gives CASSLGLAGVDEQFF.

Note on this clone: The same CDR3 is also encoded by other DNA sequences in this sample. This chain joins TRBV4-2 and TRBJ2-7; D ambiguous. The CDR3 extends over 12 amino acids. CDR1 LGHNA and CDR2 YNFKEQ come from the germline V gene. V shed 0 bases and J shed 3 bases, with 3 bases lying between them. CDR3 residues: CASSQDLYEQYF. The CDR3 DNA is TGTGCCAGCAGCCAAGATCTCTACGAGCAGTACTTC.

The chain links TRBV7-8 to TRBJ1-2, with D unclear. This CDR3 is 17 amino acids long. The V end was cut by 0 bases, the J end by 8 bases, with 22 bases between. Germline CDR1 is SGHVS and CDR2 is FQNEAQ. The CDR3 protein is CASSLAAGRGLGEGYTF. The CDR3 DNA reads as TGTGCCAGCAGCTTAGCTGCGGGGAGAGGGCTAGGTGAAGGCTACACCTTC.

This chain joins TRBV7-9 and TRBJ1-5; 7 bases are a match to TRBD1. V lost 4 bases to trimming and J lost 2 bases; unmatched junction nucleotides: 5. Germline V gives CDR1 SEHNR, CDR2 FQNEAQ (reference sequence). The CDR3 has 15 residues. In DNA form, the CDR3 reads TGTGCCAGCAGCTCTGAGGGGGCCGGCAATCAGCCCCAGCATTTT. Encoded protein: CASSSEGAGNQPQHF.

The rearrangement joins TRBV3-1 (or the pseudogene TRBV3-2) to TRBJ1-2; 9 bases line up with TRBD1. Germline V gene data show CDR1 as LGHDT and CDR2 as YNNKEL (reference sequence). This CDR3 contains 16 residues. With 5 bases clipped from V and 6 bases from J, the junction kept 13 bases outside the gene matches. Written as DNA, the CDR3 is TGTGCCAGCAGCTCAAGCCTCCTACAGGGGGCTCATGGCTACACCTTC. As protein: CASSSSLLQGAHGYTF.

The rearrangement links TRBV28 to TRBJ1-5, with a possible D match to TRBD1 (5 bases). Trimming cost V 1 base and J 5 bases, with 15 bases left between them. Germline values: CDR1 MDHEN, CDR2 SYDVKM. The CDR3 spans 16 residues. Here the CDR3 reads CASSLFPKVGHQPQHF. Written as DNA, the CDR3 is TGTGCCAGCAGTTTATTTCCCAAGGTGGGGCATCAGCCCCAGCATTTT.

The CDR3 is CASSANGPDNEQFF. The CDR3 DNA sequence: TGTGCCAGTAGTGCCAACGGACCCGACAATGAGCAGTTCTTC. The V gene is TRBV19, the J gene TRBJ2-1, with no clear D. CDR1 and CDR2 from the germline V gene are LNHDA and SQIVND (reference sequence). V lost 5 bases and J lost 5, with 13 bases in between. The CDR3 extends over 14 amino acids.

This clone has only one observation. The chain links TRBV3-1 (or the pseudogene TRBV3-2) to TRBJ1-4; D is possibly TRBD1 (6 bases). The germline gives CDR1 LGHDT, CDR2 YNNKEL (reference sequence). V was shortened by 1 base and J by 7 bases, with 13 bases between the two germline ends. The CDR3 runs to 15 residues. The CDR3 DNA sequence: TGTGCCAGCAGCCAAGCTACAGGGTGGGGTGAAAAACTGTTTTTT. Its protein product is CASSQATGWGEKLFF.